These 6 T cell receptor beta chains share one sample of origin, sequenced in a study of graft-versus-host responses after intestinal transplantation. No antigen has been identified for these receptors. This table comes from immunoSEQ multiplex PCR, and its TCRdb copy is limited to in-frame clones, with some not included. The top ten clones hold 0.28% of a sample with some 86,000 clones, 88% of them seen once. The sample in question was unstimulated CD4+ T cells sorted from spleen or lymph node cells, obtained before transplant. The receptors derive from a human donor who was the organ donor for an intestinal transplant.

This CDR3 reads CASSYPGGSYNEQFF. Here the CDR3 DNA reads TGTGCCAGCAGTTACCCCGGGGGTTCCTACAATGAGCAGTTCTTC. The chain carries TRBV6-5 and TRBJ2-1; tentatively, D is TRBD2 (6 bases). The V end lost 2 bases, the J end lost 1 base, and 9 bases lay between the germline ends. Germline V gene lookup returns CDR1 MNHEY and CDR2 SVGAGI. This CDR3 has 15 amino acids.

The CDR3 nucleotides read TGTGCCAGCCCCCAGTCCGGGACTAGCACCTACAATGAGCAGTTCTTC. Protein product: CASPQSGTSTYNEQFF. J is TRBJ2-1 and V is TRBV7-8; 9 bases agree with TRBD2. V was clipped by 8 bases and J by 2 bases; unmatched bases: 10. This CDR3 spans 16 amino acids. Germline V CDR1 and CDR2: SGHVS, FQNEAQ.

This chain uses TRBV19 with TRBJ1-1; a weak D match, TRBD1 (5 bases). The ends were cut back, 5 bases at V and 5 bases at J, with 9 bases in the middle. The CDR3 length is 12 residues. The germline gives CDR1 LNHDA, CDR2 SQIVND (reference sequence). CDR3 protein: CASSAGTTEAFF. The CDR3 coding sequence is TGTGCCAGTAGTGCGGGGACGACTGAAGCTTTCTTT.

The gene calls are TRBV9 and TRBJ2-2; 11 nucleotides align to TRBD1. Germline lookup yields CDR1 SGDLS and CDR2 YYNGEE. V was pared by 0 bases and J by 7 bases, with 8 bases of the junction left unmatched. The CDR3 is 17 residues long. The CDR3 DNA sequence: TGTGCCAGCAGCGTAGCAGGACAGGGGGCCAGTAGCGGGGAGCTGTTTTTT. It translates to CASSVAGQGASSGELFF.

V is TRBV28 and J is TRBJ2-4, with D tentatively TRBD1 (6 bases). Between the trimmed V and J ends, which lost 8 bases and 1 base, there was a span of 12 bases. This CDR3 has 14 amino acids. CDR1 and CDR2 (germline): MDHEN, SYDVKM. CDR3 in amino acids: CASRGQGAKNIQYF. For the CDR3, the DNA is TGTGCCAGCCGTGGGCAGGGGGCCAAAAACATTCAGTACTTC.

The V gene is TRBV12-5, the J gene TRBJ1-5, with TRBD1 as a possible D gene (6 bases). Per germline, CDR1 LGHNT and CDR2 FRNRAP. V lost 1 base, J lost 6 bases, and 13 bases lay in between. CDR3 size: 15 residues. The CDR3 sequence is CASGLGDITGQPQHF. For the CDR3, the DNA is TGTGCTAGTGGTTTGGGGGACATTACGGGTCAGCCCCAGCATTTT.